This T cell receptor beta chain originates from a study of PD-1 blockade in mismatch repair-deficient tumors. The overall study: All were previously treated, progressing patients with some twelve mismatch repair-deficient cancer types.

V lost 1 base, J lost 4 bases, and 10 bases lay in between. The length of the CDR3 is 14 residues. Germline CDR1 is SGHTA and CDR2 is FQGNSA. Sequencing was performed with immunoSEQ multiplex PCR; in TCRdb, only in-frame clones are kept and a portion is missing. The data contain 45,000 to 55,000 clones, over 75% of them singletons. The sample in question was peripheral blood, obtained roughly 19 weeks after starting pembrolizumab. The V and J genes are TRBV7-2 and TRBJ1-2; tentatively, D is TRBD1 (6 bases). The receptor comes from an adult with mismatch repair-deficient cancer. DNA for the CDR3: TGTGCCAGCAGCTTAGGGACAGTGGGCTATGGCTACACCTTC. The encoded protein is CASSLGTVGYGYTF.